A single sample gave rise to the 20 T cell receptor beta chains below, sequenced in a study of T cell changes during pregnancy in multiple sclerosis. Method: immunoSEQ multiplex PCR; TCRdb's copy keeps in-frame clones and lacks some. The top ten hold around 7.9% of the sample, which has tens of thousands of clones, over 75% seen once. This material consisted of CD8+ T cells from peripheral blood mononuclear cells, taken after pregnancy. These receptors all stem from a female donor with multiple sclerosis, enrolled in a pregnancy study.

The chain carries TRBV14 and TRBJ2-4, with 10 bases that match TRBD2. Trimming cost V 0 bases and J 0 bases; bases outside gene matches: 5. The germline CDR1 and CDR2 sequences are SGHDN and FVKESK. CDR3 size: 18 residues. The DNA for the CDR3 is TGTGCCAGCAGCCAAGATCTAGCGGGGGTGATAGCCAAAAACATTCAGTACTTC. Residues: CASSQDLAGVIAKNIQYF.

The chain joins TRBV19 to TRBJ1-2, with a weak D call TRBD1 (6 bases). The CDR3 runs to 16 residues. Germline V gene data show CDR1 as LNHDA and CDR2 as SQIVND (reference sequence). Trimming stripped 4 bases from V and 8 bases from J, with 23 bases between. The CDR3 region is CASSNRDNLLWKGYTF. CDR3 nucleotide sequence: TGTGCCAGTAGTAATCGGGACAACCTACTTTGGAAGGGCTACACCTTC.

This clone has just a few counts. For the CDR3, the DNA is TGTGCCAGCAGATCGTGGGTTACGGGATCCTACGAGCAGTACTTC. Translation: CASRSWVTGSYEQYF. The chain uses TRBV6-1 and TRBJ2-7, with a weak D call TRBD2 (5 bases). This CDR3 contains 15 residues. CDR1 is MNHNS and CDR2 is SASEGT in the germline V gene. V lost 6 bases, J lost 1 base, and 16 bases lay in between.

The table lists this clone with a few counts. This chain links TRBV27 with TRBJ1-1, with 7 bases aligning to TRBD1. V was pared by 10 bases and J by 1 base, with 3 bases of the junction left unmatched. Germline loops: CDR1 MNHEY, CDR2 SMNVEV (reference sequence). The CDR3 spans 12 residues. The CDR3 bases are TGTGCCACCAGGACAGGGAACACTGAAGCTTTCTTT. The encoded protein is CATRTGNTEAFF.

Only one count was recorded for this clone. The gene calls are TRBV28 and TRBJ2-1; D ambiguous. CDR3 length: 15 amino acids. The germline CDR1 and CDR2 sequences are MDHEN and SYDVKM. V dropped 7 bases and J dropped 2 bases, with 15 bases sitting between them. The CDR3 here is CASTRRGRTYNEQFF. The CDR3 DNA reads TGTGCCAGCACGCGGCGCGGCCGGACCTACAATGAGCAGTTCTTC.

CDR3 in DNA: TGTGCCAGCAGTGAAGCAGGAGAGTACACTGAAGCTTTCTTT. It yields the protein CASSEAGEYTEAFF. This chain uses TRBV6-1 with TRBJ1-1, with D uncertain. The CDR3 is made up of 14 amino acids. Germline V CDR1 and CDR2: MNHNS, SASEGT. V dropped 0 bases and J dropped 3 bases, with 8 bases sitting between them.

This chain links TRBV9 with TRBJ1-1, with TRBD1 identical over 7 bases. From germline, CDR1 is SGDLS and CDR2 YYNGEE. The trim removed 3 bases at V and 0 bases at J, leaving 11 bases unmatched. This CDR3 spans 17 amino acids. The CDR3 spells CASSGTGAREVNTEAFF. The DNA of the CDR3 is TGTGCCAGCAGCGGAACAGGGGCCAGAGAGGTGAACACTGAAGCTTTCTTT.

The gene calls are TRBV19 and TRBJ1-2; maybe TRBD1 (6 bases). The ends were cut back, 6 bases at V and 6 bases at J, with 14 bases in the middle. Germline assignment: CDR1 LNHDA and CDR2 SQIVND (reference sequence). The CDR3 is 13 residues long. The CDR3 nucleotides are TGTGCCAGTAGGGAACAGGGTACTGATGGCTACACCTTC. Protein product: CASREQGTDGYTF.

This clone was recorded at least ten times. The CDR3 nucleotides read TGTGCCAGCAGTGACGCGGGGGGCTCCTACAATGAGCAGTTCTTC. Its protein product is CASSDAGGSYNEQFF. The chain carries TRBV6-4 and TRBJ2-1; 8 positions agree with TRBD2. Looked up from germline, CDR1 is MRHNA and CDR2 is SNTAGT. V was pared by 2 bases and J by 0 bases, with 0 bases of the junction left unmatched. CDR3 length: 15 residues.

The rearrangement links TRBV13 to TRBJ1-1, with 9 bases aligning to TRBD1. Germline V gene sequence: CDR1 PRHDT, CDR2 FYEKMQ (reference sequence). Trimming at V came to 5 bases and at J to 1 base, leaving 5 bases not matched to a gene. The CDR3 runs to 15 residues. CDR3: CASSNPGQGNTEAFF. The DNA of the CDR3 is TGTGCCAGCAGCAACCCGGGACAGGGGAACACTGAAGCTTTCTTT.

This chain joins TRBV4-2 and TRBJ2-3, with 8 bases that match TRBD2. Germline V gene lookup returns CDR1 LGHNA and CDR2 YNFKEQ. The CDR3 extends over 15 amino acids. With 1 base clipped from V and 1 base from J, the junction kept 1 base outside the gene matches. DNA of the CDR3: TGTGCCAGCAGCCAAGCGCGGGGGGGCACAGATACGCAGTATTTT. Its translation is CASSQARGGTDTQYF.

CDR3 in amino acids: CASSSFAGLNYGYTF. CDR3 in DNA: TGTGCCAGCAGCTCGTTCGCGGGACTCAACTATGGCTACACCTTC. The gene calls are TRBV27 and TRBJ1-2, with D maybe TRBD1 (5 bases). This CDR3 comprises 15 residues. Germline loops: CDR1 MNHEY, CDR2 SMNVEV (reference sequence). Trimming stripped 6 bases from V and 2 bases from J, with 16 bases between.

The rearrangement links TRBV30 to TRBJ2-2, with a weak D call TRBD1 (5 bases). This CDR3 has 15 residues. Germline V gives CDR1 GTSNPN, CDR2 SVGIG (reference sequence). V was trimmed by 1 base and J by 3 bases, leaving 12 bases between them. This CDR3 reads CAWSDGARDTGELFF. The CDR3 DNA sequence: TGTGCCTGGAGTGATGGGGCCAGGGACACCGGGGAGCTGTTTTTT.

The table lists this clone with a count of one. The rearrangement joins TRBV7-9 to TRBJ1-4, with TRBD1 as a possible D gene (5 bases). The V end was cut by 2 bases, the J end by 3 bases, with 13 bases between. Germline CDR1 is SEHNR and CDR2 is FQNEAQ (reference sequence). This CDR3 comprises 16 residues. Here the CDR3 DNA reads TGTGCCAGCAGCTTACGGCTGGGCAGGGCTAATGAAAAACTGTTTTTT. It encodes CASSLRLGRANEKLFF.

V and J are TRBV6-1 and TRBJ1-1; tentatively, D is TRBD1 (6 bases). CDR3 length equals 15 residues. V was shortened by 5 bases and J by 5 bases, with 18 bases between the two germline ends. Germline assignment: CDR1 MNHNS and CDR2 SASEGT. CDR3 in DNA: TGTGCCAGCAGTCGAAAGAGTGAAGGGGGAACTGAAGCTTTCTTT. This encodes CASSRKSEGGTEAFF.

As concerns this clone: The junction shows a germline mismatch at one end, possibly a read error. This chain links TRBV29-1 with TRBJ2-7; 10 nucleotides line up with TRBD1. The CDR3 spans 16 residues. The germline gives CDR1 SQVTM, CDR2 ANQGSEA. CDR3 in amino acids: CSVEAGTGETIYEQYF. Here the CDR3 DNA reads TGCAGCGTGGAAGCCGGGACAGGGGAGACTATCTACGAGCAGTACTTC.

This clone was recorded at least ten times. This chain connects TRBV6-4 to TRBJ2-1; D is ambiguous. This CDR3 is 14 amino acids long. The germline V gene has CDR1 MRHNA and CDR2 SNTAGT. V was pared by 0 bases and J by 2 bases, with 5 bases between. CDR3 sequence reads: CASSDSATYNEQFF. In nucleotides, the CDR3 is TGTGCCAGCAGTGACTCAGCCACCTACAATGAGCAGTTCTTC.

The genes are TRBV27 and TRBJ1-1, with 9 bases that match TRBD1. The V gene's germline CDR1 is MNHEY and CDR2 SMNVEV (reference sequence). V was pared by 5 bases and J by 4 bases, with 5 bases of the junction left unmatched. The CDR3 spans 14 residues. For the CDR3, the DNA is TGTGCCAGCAGTACCGGGACAGGGAGCACTGAAGCTTTCTTT. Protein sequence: CASSTGTGSTEAFF.

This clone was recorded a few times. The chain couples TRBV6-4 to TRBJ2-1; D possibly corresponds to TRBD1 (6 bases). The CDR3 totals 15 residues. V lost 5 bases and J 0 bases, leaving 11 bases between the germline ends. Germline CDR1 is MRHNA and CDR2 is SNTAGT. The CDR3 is CASSRQGGSYNEQFF. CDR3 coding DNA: TGTGCCAGCAGTCGCCAAGGGGGCTCCTACAATGAGCAGTTCTTC.

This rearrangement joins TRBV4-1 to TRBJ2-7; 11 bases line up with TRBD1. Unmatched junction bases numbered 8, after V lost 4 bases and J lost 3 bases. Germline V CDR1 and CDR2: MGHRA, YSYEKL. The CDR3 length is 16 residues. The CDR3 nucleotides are TGCGCCAGCAGCCTAGCTCCCGGGACAGGGGGCTACGAGCAGTACTTC. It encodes CASSLAPGTGGYEQYF.